This passage covers 20 T cell receptor beta chains from one sample sequenced in a study of T cells in Graves' hyperthyroidism and ophthalmopathy. Researchers took RNA transcripts and amplified the TCR beta CDR3 regions from them. Researchers ran a first-round RT-PCR on the TCR CDR3 using the HTBI primer set. TCRdb re-called the multiplex PCR reads through MiXCR, storing one row per CDR3 protein. Of more than 500,000 distinct CDR3 sequences listed, under 60% were seen once; the top ten hold about 20%. The sample was peripheral blood or thyroid tissue (not recorded which). These receptors were obtained from an adult woman with Graves' disease, either hyperthyroidism or ophthalmopathy (not recorded which).

V and J are TRBV24-1 and TRBJ1-4; the match to TRBD1 covers 8 bases. From germline, CDR1 is KGHDR and CDR2 SFDVKD. J was trimmed by 7 bases and V by 4 bases; bases with no gene match: 13. CDR3 length equals 17 residues. DNA for the CDR3: TGTGCCACCAGTGACCATAGGCGGGGCAGGGGGCCTGAAAAACTGTTTTTT. Amino acid sequence: CATSDHRRGRGPEKLFF.

This clonotype was seen many times. The chain has TRBV10-1 and TRBJ2-7; D unclear. Germline CDR1 is WNHNN and CDR2 is SYGVQD (reference sequence). V shed 3 bases and J shed 12 bases, with 15 bases lying between them. The CDR3 consists of 12 residues. In nucleotides, the CDR3 is TGCGCCAGCAGTGATCTGACGGTAGGGTTGTACTTC. Translation: CASSDLTVGLYF.

This clonotype occurred a few times. This chain uses TRBV7-9 with TRBJ1-6; perhaps TRBD1 as D (5 bases). Germline assignment: CDR1 SEHNR and CDR2 FQNEAQ (reference sequence). V was cut by 1 base and J by 13 bases, with 14 bases left in between. The CDR3 is made up of 14 amino acids. The CDR3 DNA sequence: TGTGCCAGCAGCTTAGTCGACAGTCAGGGTCCCCTCCACTTT. Amino acids: CASSLVDSQGPLHF.

The chain carries TRBV29-1 and TRBJ1-1; D unclear. Germline V lookup: CDR1 SQVTM, CDR2 ANQGSEA. Trimming pared 6 bases from V and 1 base from J, leaving 12 bases between. The CDR3 contains 13 residues. The CDR3 region is CSVRRPGNTEAFF. In nucleotides, the CDR3 is TGCAGCGTCCGGAGGCCGGGGAACACTGAAGCTTTCTTT.

This clonotype was counted only a few times. One end of the junction does not line up with germline, which may come from a read error. The chain carries TRBV7-2 and TRBJ2-6, with 8 bases that match TRBD2. CDR3 length equals 15 residues. Germline V CDR1 and CDR2: SGHTA, FQGNSA. The DNA for the CDR3 is TGTGCCAGCAGCTTAGGGCAAGCGGGGGCCTACGTCCTGACTTTC. The encoded protein is CASSLGQAGAYVLTF.

The table lists this clonotype with a few counts. V usage is TRBV29-1 and J usage is TRBJ2-5; tentative D call: TRBD2 (6 bases). Trimming pared 7 bases from V and 2 bases from J, leaving 8 bases between. The germline CDR1 and CDR2 sequences are SQVTM and ANQGSEA. The CDR3 is made up of 11 amino acids. CDR3 nucleotide sequence: TGCAGCGGGAGGGGACAAGAGACCCAGTACTTC. Residues: CSGRGQETQYF.

This clonotype was detected many times. V usage is TRBV10-3 and J usage is TRBJ1-5; D gene uncertain. There are 13 residues in the CDR3. Trimming pared 3 bases from V and 4 bases from J, leaving 7 bases between. CDR1 is ENHRY and CDR2 is SYGVKD in the germline V gene. The CDR3 protein is CAISDQGNQPQHF. The CDR3, as DNA: TGTGCCATCAGTGATCAAGGAAATCAGCCCCAGCATTTT.

This clonotype was recorded many times. J is TRBJ1-5 and V is TRBV2; 9 nucleotides agree with TRBD1. Losses at the gene ends were 6 bases for V and 5 bases for J; bases not matched to a gene: 8. CDR1 SNHLY and CDR2 FYNNEI come from the germline V gene. The CDR3 has 15 amino acids. The CDR3 DNA is TGTGCCAGCAGCGGGGACAGGGCAACTCATCAGCCCCAGCATTTT. It translates to CASSGDRATHQPQHF.

The CDR3 loop reads CASSLVQRLETQYF. DNA of the CDR3: TGTGCCAGCAGCTTAGTCCAGCGATTAGAGACCCAGTACTTC. The rearrangement uses TRBV7-3 and TRBJ2-5; D call uncertain. Trimming left V 2 bases short and J 4 bases short, with 11 bases between. The germline gives CDR1 SGHTA, CDR2 FQGTGA. CDR3 length: 14 amino acids.

About this clonotype: At one boundary the junction diverges from the germline segment, which might be a read error. This chain uses TRBV7-8 with TRBJ2-7, with D unclear. This CDR3 spans 13 amino acids. The germline V gene encodes CDR1 SGHVS and CDR2 FQNEAQ. CDR3 bases: TGTGCCACCAGCAGAGATATCTCCTACGAGCAGTACTTC. Encoded protein: CATSRDISYEQYF.

The sample holds a few counts of this clonotype. A much larger clonotype is one base distant, so this may be a read error. This chain links TRBV7-2 with TRBJ2-2; D is perhaps TRBD2 (6 bases). The CDR3 consists of 12 residues. Germline CDR1 is SGHTA and CDR2 is FQGNSA. CDR3 nucleotides: TGTGCCAGCAGCTTCCGGGGCGGGGAGCTGCTTTTT. As protein: CASSFRGGELLF.

The chain employs TRBV12-3 or TRBV12-4 and TRBJ2-5, with 9 nucleotides matching TRBD1. This CDR3 comprises 13 residues. The V gene end was trimmed by 6 bases and the J gene end by 9 bases; junction bases not matched to a gene: 8. Here the CDR3 reads CASRDRGWQPQYF. The CDR3 nucleotides are TGTGCCAGCAGGGACAGGGGTTGGCAGCCCCAGTACTTC.

The V and J genes are TRBV24-1 and TRBJ2-1; 7 bases match TRBD2. Looked up from germline, CDR1 is KGHDR and CDR2 is SFDVKD. The CDR3 covers 16 residues. Germline trimming cut 2 bases from V and 9 bases from J; bases unmatched to any gene: 12. CDR3 amino acids: CATSDSHQLGRAEQFF. CDR3 DNA sequence: TGTGCCACCAGTGATTCCCACCAATTAGGGAGGGCTGAGCAGTTCTTC.

The chain joins TRBV15 to TRBJ1-5; a possible D gene is TRBD1 (6 bases). Germline values: CDR1 LNHNV, CDR2 YYDKDF (reference sequence). Trimming removed 3 bases from V and 6 bases from J, with 12 bases in between. The CDR3 totals 14 residues. The CDR3 spells CATSSWDIGQPQHF. The CDR3 nucleotides are TGTGCCACCAGCAGTTGGGACATCGGTCAGCCCCAGCATTTT.

The chain joins TRBV29-1 to TRBJ1-2; D ambiguous. Trimming removed 8 bases at V and 8 bases at J, with 15 bases between. The CDR3 is made up of 11 amino acids. The germline V gene encodes CDR1 SQVTM and CDR2 ANQGSEA. The CDR3 protein is CSTTLTGGYTF. The CDR3 bases are TGCAGCACTACCCTGACCGGAGGCTACACCTTC.

V usage is TRBV28 and J usage is TRBJ1-4; D is unresolved. Trimming took off 6 bases at V and 5 bases at J, with 13 bases between the two ends. Germline CDR1 is MDHEN and CDR2 is SYDVKM. This CDR3 contains 14 residues. The CDR3 region has the DNA TGTGCCAGCAGGCCAGGCCAGAGCAATGAAAAACTGTTTTTT. Protein: CASRPGQSNEKLFF.

There are many counts of this clonotype. The chain uses TRBV15 and TRBJ1-4; maybe TRBD1 (6 bases). From germline, CDR1 is LNHNV and CDR2 YYDKDF (reference sequence). V was pared by 7 bases and J by 7 bases, with 13 bases between. The CDR3 sequence is 13 residues long. The CDR3 nucleotides are TGTGCCACCAACAGGGTCTTTGGTGAAAAACTGTTTTTT. It codes for CATNRVFGEKLFF. The full variable domain, rest sourced from reference TRBV15 and TRBJ1-4, is DAMVIQNPRYQVTQFGKPVTLSCSQTLNHNVMYWYQQKSSQAPKLLFHYYDKDFNNEADTPDNFQSRRPNTSFCFLDIRSPGLGDTAMYLCATNRVFGEKLFFGSGTQLSVL.

The chain couples TRBV25-1 to TRBJ1-6; D is uncertain. V gave up 1 base and J gave up 6 bases, with 13 bases separating them. The length of the CDR3 is 16 residues. Germline V gene data show CDR1 as MGHDK and CDR2 as SYGVNS. The CDR3 DNA reads as TGTGCCAGCAGTGAATCCAGGACGGCTTTTAATTCACCCCTCCACTTT. It encodes CASSESRTAFNSPLHF.

This clonotype has at least ten counts. This sequence joins TRBV11-3 and TRBJ2-1; 9 bases line up with TRBD2. Germline CDR1 and CDR2: SGHNT and YENEEA. This CDR3 is built from 15 residues. Unmatched junction bases numbered 0, after V lost 0 bases and J lost 3 bases. In DNA, the CDR3 is TGTGCCAGCAGCTTAGAAGCGGGAGGCTACAATGAGCAGTTCTTC. Translated, it gives CASSLEAGGYNEQFF.

This clonotype was recorded at least ten times. This chain joins TRBV2 and TRBJ2-5, with D perhaps matching TRBD1 or TRBD2 (6 bases each). Germline V lookup: CDR1 SNHLY, CDR2 FYNNEI. Trimming took 6 bases from V and 2 from J, leaving 22 bases between them. The CDR3 extends over 17 amino acids. The CDR3, as DNA: TGTGCCAGCAGAAGAAGGGGGGCGCAAGGGGGGCAAGAGACCCAGTACTTC. It specifies CASRRRGAQGGQETQYF. Using reference TRBV2 and TRBJ2-5 for the parts outside the CDR3, the full variable domain is EPEVTQTPSHQVTQMGQEVILRCVPISNHLYFYWYRQILGQKVEFLVSFYNNEISEKSEIFDDQFSVERPDGSNFTLKIRSTKLEDSAMYFCASRRRGAQGGQETQYFGPGTRLLVL.